One and the same sample provided the 15 T cell receptor beta chains below, sequenced in a study of Ad26.COV2.S vaccination and SARS-CoV-2 variants. Treatment indicated: 15 to 20 received Ad26.COV2.S at low or high dose, single or two shots; about 5 received placebo; per-sample allocation not given. Following the first vaccine or placebo injection, samples were taken on day 63. Method: immunoSEQ multiplex PCR; TCRdb's copy keeps in-frame clones and lacks some. The sample comprises about 390,000 clones, about 85% of which are singletons, and 3.5% rests with the top ten. Here the sequenced sample was peripheral blood, taken in a trial of Ad26.COV2.S vaccine versus placebo. These receptor sequences come from a person between 18 and 59 years old who received the Ad26.COV2.S COVID-19 vaccine or a placebo.

Only a few counts were recorded for this clone. The chain combines TRBV27 with TRBJ1-2; no reliable D call. The germline V gene encodes CDR1 MNHEY and CDR2 SMNVEV (reference sequence). The CDR3 is 16 amino acids. Deletions cut 1 base from V and 0 bases from J, with 12 bases between. CDR3 in amino acids: CASSLYPGATNYGYTF. The CDR3 DNA reads TGTGCCAGCAGTTTATATCCGGGCGCGACTAACTATGGCTACACCTTC.

The genes are TRBV29-1 and TRBJ1-4; perhaps TRBD1 as D (5 bases). CDR3 length: 13 residues. Germline loops: CDR1 SQVTM, CDR2 ANQGSEA. Trimming shortened V by 0 bases and J by 14 bases, and 16 bases separated the two germline ends. CDR3: CSVEDQDGTVLFF. In DNA form, the CDR3 reads TGCAGCGTTGAAGATCAGGATGGGACCGTTCTGTTTTTT.

The J gene is TRBJ1-1, the V gene TRBV29-1, with unresolved D. CDR3 length: 11 residues. Germline V gives CDR1 SQVTM, CDR2 ANQGSEA. V lost 5 bases to trimming and J lost 2 bases, with 6 bases between them. The CDR3 region is CSVLGNTEAFF. The CDR3 DNA is TGCAGCGTTTTGGGTAACACTGAAGCTTTCTTT. Filled out from reference TRBV29-1 and TRBJ1-1, the complete variable domain reads SAVISQKPSRDICQRGTSLTIQCQVDSQVTMMFWYRQQPGQSLTLIATANQGSEATYESGFVIDKFPISRPNLTFSTLTVSNMSPEDSSIYLCSVLGNTEAFFGQGTRLTVV.

V gene TRBV18 combines with J gene TRBJ1-4; 7 bases align to TRBD1. This CDR3 is built from 15 residues. Germline V gene lookup returns CDR1 KGHSH and CDR2 LQKENI. Trimming at V came to 3 bases and at J to 0 bases, leaving 1 base not matched to a gene. The CDR3 coding sequence is TGTGCCAGCTCACCGGGGACAGCAACTAATGAAAAACTGTTTTTT. Residues: CASSPGTATNEKLFF.

CDR3 DNA sequence: TGTGCCAGCAGTGTACAAGGGAGGTCGGCTGAAGCTTTCTTT. This sequence encodes CASSVQGRSAEAFF. J is TRBJ1-1 and V is TRBV2; D gene ambiguous. Trimming took 4 bases from V and 6 from J, leaving 15 bases between them. The CDR3 totals 14 residues. CDR1 is SNHLY, CDR2 FYNNEI, per germline.

The chain has TRBV27 and TRBJ2-7; weak D call: TRBD1 (6 bases). Germline V gene sequence: CDR1 MNHEY, CDR2 SMNVEV (reference sequence). CDR3 size: 14 residues. The germline V and J ends were trimmed by 2 bases and 6 bases, with 14 bases remaining between them. The CDR3: CASSLEGESREQYF. As DNA, the CDR3 is TGTGCCAGCAGTTTAGAGGGGGAGAGCCGCGAGCAGTACTTC.

The chain combines TRBV7-9 with TRBJ2-1, with unresolved D. Germline assignment: CDR1 SEHNR and CDR2 FQNEAQ (reference sequence). The CDR3 runs to 9 residues. Trimming left V 11 bases short and J 9 bases short, with 8 bases between. CDR3 nucleotide sequence: TGTGCCGTTCTTTCTGAGCAGTTCTTC. Its translation: CAVLSEQFF. Using reference TRBV7-9 and TRBJ2-1 for the parts outside the CDR3, the full variable domain is DTGVSQNPRHKITKRGQNVTFRCDPISEHNRLYWYRQTLGQGPEFLTYFQNEAQLEKSRLLSDRFSAERPKGSFSTLEIQRTEQGDSAMYLCAVLSEQFFGPGTRLTVL.

V is TRBV2 and J is TRBJ1-1, with a weak D call TRBD1 (6 bases). Trimming took 4 bases from V and 1 from J, leaving 10 bases between them. The germline V gene has CDR1 SNHLY and CDR2 FYNNEI. There are 14 residues in the CDR3. Here the CDR3 reads CASSGTGKNTEAFF. In DNA, the CDR3 is TGTGCCAGCAGTGGTACAGGGAAGAACACTGAAGCTTTCTTT. The entire variable domain, with the rest obtained from reference TRBV2 and TRBJ1-1, is as follows: EPEVTQTPSHQVTQMGQEVILRCVPISNHLYFYWYRQILGQKVEFLVSFYNNEISEKSEIFDDQFSVERPDGSNFTLKIRSTKLEDSAMYFCASSGTGKNTEAFFGQGTRLTVV.

The chain recombines TRBV4-1 with TRBJ2-3; TRBD2 aligns across 7 bases. The germline gives CDR1 MGHRA, CDR2 YSYEKL. The CDR3 is made up of 17 amino acids. V gave up 1 base and J gave up 3 bases; unmatched junction bases: 10. The CDR3 loop is CASSQGGGFSGTDTQYF. CDR3 bases: TGCGCCAGCAGCCAAGGGGGGGGATTCTCTGGGACAGATACGCAGTATTTT.

The rearrangement links TRBV7-2 to TRBJ2-5; D is undetermined. Germline lookup yields CDR1 SGHTA and CDR2 FQGNSA. V lost 4 bases and J 1 base, leaving 7 bases between the germline ends. The CDR3 is made up of 13 amino acids. CDR3 bases: TGTGCCAGCAGCTCACCTTCCCAAGAGACCCAGTACTTC. Amino acid sequence: CASSSPSQETQYF.

The J gene is TRBJ2-7, the V gene TRBV10-1; TRBD2 agrees at 9 bases. CDR1 WNHNN and CDR2 SYGVQD come from the germline V gene (reference sequence). Unmatched junction bases numbered 10, after V lost 4 bases and J lost 0 bases. The CDR3 is made up of 17 amino acids. The CDR3 loop reads CASSGRAGGYDSYEQYF. CDR3 nucleotides: TGCGCCAGCAGTGGACGAGCGGGGGGATATGACTCCTACGAGCAGTACTTC.

This sequence joins TRBV19 and TRBJ1-3, with unresolved D. From germline, CDR1 is LNHDA and CDR2 SQIVND (reference sequence). Trimming stripped 7 bases from V and 4 bases from J, with 14 bases between. This CDR3 has 14 residues. In nucleotides, the CDR3 is TGTGCCAGTACCAGGCGGGCGTTGGGAAACACCATATATTTT. This encodes CASTRRALGNTIYF.

V is TRBV7-6 and J is TRBJ2-5, with 15 nucleotides matching TRBD2. In germline, CDR1 is SGHVS, CDR2 FNYEAQ. Losses at the gene ends were 5 bases for V and 1 base for J; bases not matched to a gene: 14. CDR3 length: 20 amino acids. The CDR3 region is CASSPPNLGLAGGSQETQYF. The CDR3 DNA is TGTGCCAGCAGCCCCCCCAATCTAGGACTAGCGGGGGGGAGCCAAGAGACCCAGTACTTC.

The V call is TRBV5-4, the J call TRBJ2-2; TRBD1 matches at 10 bases. Losses at the gene ends were 3 bases for V and 7 bases for J; bases not matched to a gene: 9. The CDR3 sequence is 16 residues long. The germline CDR1 and CDR2 sequences are SGHNT and YYREEE (reference sequence). As DNA, the CDR3 is TGTGCCAGCAGCTCCACCGGGACAGGGGTGATCGGGGAGCTGTTTTTT. This translates into CASSSTGTGVIGELFF.

CDR3: CASGTDYYEQYF. In DNA form, the CDR3 reads TGCGCCAGCGGGACAGACTACTACGAGCAGTACTTC. This chain uses TRBV5-1 with TRBJ2-7; 7 bases fit TRBD1. CDR1 and CDR2 from the germline V gene are SGHRS and YFSETQ. The J segment lost 3 bases and the V segment lost 7 bases, leaving 4 bases of the junction unmatched. CDR3 length equals 12 residues.